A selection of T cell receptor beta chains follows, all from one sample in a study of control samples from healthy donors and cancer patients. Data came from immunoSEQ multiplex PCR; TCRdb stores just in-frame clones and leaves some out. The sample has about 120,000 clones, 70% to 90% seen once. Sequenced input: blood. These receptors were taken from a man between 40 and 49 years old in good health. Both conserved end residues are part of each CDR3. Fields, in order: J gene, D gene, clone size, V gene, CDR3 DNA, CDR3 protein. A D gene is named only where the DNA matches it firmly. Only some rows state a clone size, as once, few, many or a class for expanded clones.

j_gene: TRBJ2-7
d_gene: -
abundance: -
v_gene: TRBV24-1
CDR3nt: TGTGCCACCAGTGATTTCGCAGGGAAAGAGCAGTACTTC
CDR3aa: CATSDFAGKEQYF

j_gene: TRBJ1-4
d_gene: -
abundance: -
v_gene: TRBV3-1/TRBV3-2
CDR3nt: TGTGCCAGCAGCGTCCGGACAGAAACTAATGAAAAACTGTTTTTT
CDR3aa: CASSVRTETNEKLFF

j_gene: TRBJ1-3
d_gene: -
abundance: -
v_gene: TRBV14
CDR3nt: TGTGCCAGCAGCCAAGTGAGGGGATATGGAAACACCATATATTTT
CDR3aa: CASSQVRGYGNTIYF

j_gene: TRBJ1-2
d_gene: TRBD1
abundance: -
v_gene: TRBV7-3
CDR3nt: TGTGCCAGCAGTTTGGACAGGGGAGGTGGCTACGCCTTC
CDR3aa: CASSLDRGGGYAF

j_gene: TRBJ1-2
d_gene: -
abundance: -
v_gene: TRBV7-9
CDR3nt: TGTGCCAGCAGCTTGGGGATCTATGGCTACACCTTC
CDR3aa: CASSLGIYGYTF

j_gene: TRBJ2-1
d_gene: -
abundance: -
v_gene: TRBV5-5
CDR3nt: TGTGCCAGCAGCTCCTTTTGGACAAGAAGCTCCTACAATGAGCAGTTCTTC
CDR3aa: CASSSFWTRSSYNEQFF

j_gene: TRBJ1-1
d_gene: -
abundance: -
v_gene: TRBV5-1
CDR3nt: TGCGCCAGCAGCTTTGGAAAGAGGCACCCGGAAATAGCTTTCTTT
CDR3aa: CASSFGKRHPEIAFF

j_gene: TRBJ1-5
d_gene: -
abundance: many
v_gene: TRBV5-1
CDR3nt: TGCGCCAGCAGCTTGGAGGGGTCTGGCAATCAGCCCCAGCATTTT
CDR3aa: CASSLEGSGNQPQHF

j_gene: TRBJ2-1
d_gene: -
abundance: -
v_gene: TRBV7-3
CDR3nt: TGTGCCAGCAGCTTTGGAGATGAGCAGTTCTTC
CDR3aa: CASSFGDEQFF

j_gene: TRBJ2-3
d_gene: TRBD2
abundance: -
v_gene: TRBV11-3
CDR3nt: TGTGCCAGCAGAAGCGGGGGGGACACAGATACGCAGTATTTT
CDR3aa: CASRSGGDTDTQYF

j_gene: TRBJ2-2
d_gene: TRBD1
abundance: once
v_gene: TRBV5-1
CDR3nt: TGCGCCAGCAGCACCACCGGGACAGCAACCGGGGAGCTGTTTTTT
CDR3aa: CASSTTGTATGELFF

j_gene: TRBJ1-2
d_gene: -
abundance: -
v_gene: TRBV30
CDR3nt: TGTGCCTGGAGGGACCGAACAAAACCTAACTATGGCTACACCTTC
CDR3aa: CAWRDRTKPNYGYTF

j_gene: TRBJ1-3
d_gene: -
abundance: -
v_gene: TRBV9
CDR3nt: TGCCATTGGGGCAGCTCTGGAAACACCATATATTTT
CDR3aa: CHWGSSGNTIYF

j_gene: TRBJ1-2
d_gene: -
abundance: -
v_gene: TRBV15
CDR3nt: TGTGCCACCAGCATCCCAGGCGGATATGGCTACACCTTC
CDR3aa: CATSIPGGYGYTF

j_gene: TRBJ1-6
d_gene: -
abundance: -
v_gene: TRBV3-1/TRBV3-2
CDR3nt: TGTGCCAGCAGCCCCTCCAGGACACGGGACAATTCACCCCTCCACTTT
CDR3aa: CASSPSRTRDNSPLHF

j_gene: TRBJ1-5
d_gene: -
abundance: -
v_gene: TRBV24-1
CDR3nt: TGTGCCACCAATGAGGGAAATAGCAATCAGCCCCAGCATTTT
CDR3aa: CATNEGNSNQPQHF

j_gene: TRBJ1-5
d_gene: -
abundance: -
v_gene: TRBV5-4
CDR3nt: TGTGCCAGCAGCTTGGGGCCGGGACGGAGCAATCAGCCCCAGCATTTT
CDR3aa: CASSLGPGRSNQPQHF

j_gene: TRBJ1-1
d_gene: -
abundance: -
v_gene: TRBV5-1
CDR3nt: TGCGCCAGCAGCCCCCGACGGAAGGAGAACACTGAAGCTTTCTTT
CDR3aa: CASSPRRKENTEAFF

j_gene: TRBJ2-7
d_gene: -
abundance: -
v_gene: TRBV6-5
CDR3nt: TGTGCCAGCATTTCCCCGAGCTCCTACGAGCAGTACTTC
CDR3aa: CASISPSSYEQYF

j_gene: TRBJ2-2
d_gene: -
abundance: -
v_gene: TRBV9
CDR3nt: TGTGCCAGCAGCGGCGCGGGGGCCTCAACCGGGGAGCTGTTTTTT
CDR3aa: CASSGAGASTGELFF

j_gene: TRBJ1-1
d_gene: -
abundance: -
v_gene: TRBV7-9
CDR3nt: TGTGCCAGCAGCTTTGTAGGGATGAACACTGAAGCTTTCTTT
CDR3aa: CASSFVGMNTEAFF

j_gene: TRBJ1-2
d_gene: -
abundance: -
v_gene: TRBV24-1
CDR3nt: TGTGCCACCAGTGACCCGAATGCAGGGAATGGCTACACCTTC
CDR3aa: CATSDPNAGNGYTF

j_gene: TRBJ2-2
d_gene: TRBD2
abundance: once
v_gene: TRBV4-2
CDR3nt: TGTGCCAGCAGCCGCGGACTAGCTGACACCGGGGAGCTGTTTTTT
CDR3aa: CASSRGLADTGELFF

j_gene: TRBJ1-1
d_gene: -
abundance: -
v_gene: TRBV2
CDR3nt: TGTGCCAGCAGTGAGCAGATGAGCACTGAAGCTTTCTTT
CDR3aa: CASSEQMSTEAFF

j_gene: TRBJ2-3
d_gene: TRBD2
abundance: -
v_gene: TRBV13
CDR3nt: TGTGCCAGCAGCTTCTCAGCTAGCGGCTACACAGATACGCAGTATTTT
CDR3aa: CASSFSASGYTDTQYF

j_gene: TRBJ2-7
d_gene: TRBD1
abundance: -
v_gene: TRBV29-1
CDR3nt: TGCAGCGTTGACCGGGACAGGGAACTTACCTACGAGCAGTACTTC
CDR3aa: CSVDRDRELTYEQYF

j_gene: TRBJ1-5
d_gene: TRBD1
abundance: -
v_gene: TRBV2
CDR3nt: TGTGCCAGCAGTCCGGGACAGGGGAAAAATCAGCCCCAGCATTTT
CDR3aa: CASSPGQGKNQPQHF

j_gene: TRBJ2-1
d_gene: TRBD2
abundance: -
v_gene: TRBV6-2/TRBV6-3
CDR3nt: TGTGCCAGCAGTTTCGCAGGACTAGCGGGGGGAAGCAATGAGCAGTTCTTC
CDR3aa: CASSFAGLAGGSNEQFF

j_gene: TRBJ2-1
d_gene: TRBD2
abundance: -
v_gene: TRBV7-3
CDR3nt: TGTGCCAGCAGCTTAACGCCTAGCGGGGTAGATGAGCAGTTCTTC
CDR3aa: CASSLTPSGVDEQFF

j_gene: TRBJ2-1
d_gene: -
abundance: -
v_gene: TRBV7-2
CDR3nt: TGTGCCAGCAGCTTGGGAGTGGCCCCAAGTAATGAGCAGTTCTTC
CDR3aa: CASSLGVAPSNEQFF

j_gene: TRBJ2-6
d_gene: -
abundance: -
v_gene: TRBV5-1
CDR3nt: TGCGCCAGCAGCCAACGTCTCACAGGGACTGGGGCCAACGTCCTGACTTTC
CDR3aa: CASSQRLTGTGANVLTF

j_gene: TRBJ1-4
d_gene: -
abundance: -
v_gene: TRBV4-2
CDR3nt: TGTGCCAGCAGCAAACCCCGAACAGAGCCAGAAAAACTGTTTTTT
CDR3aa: CASSKPRTEPEKLFF

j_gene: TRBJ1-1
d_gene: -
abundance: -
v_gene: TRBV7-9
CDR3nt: TGTGCCAGCAGCTTATGGGGCGGGCAGATGAACACTGAAGCTTTCTTT
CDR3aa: CASSLWGGQMNTEAFF

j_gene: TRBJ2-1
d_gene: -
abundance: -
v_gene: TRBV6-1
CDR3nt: TGTGCCAGCAGTGAAGGGGACGGCTCTTACAATGAGCAGTTCTTC
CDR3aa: CASSEGDGSYNEQFF

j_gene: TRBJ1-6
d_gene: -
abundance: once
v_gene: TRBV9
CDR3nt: TGTGCCAGCAGCGCCCCTCGGCGGGGTTCCTATAATTCACCCCTCCACTTT
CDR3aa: CASSAPRRGSYNSPLHF

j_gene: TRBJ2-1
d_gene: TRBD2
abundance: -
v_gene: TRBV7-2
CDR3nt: TGTGCCAGCAGCCCGGGACTAGCGGGGGGGCGGGAACAGTTCTTC
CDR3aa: CASSPGLAGGREQFF

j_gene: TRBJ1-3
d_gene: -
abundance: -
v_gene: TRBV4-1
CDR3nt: TGCGCCAGCAGCCACCACCTACAGGCCCGGGTGGCTGGAAACACCATATATTTT
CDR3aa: CASSHHLQARVAGNTIYF

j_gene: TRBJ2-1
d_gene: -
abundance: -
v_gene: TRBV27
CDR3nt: TGTGCCACTACGCCGGGGGGCCCCTCCTACAATGAGCAGTTCTTC
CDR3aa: CATTPGGPSYNEQFF

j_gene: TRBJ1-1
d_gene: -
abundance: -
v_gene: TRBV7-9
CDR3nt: TGTGCCAGCAGCTTAAGGCCGGAGAAAAACACTGAAGCTTTCTTT
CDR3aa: CASSLRPEKNTEAFF

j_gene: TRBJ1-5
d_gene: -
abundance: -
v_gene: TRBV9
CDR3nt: TGTGCCAGCATCATTACAGGGTGGCAGCCCCAGCATTTT
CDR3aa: CASIITGWQPQHF

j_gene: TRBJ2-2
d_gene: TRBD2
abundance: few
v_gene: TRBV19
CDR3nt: TGTGCCAGTAGTACGGGGGGTTGGACCGGGGAGCTGTTTTTT
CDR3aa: CASSTGGWTGELFF

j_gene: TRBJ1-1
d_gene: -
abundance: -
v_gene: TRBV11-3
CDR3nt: TGTGCCAGCAGCCCCGGAGGAAACACTGAAGCTTTCTTT
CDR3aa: CASSPGGNTEAFF

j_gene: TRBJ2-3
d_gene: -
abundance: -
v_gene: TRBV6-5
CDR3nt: TGTGCCAGCAGGCGGGTAGATACGCAGTATTTT
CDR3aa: CASRRVDTQYF

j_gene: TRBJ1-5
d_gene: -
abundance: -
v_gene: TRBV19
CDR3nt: TGTGCCAGTAGTATAGATGGGGAATATAGCAATCAGCCCCAGCATTTT
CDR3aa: CASSIDGEYSNQPQHF

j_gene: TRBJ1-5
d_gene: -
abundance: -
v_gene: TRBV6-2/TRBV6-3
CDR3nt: TGTGCCAGCAGTCCCGGGACAAGTCAGCCCCAGCATTTT
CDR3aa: CASSPGTSQPQHF

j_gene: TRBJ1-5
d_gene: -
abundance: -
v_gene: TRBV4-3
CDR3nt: TGCGCCAGCAGCCAAGGACAGTGGGGAAGCAATCAGCCCCAGCATTTT
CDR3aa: CASSQGQWGSNQPQHF

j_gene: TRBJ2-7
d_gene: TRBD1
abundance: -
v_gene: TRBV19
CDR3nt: TGTGCCAGTAGTATTGGTGCTGGACAGGGATCCTACGAGCAGTACTTC
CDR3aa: CASSIGAGQGSYEQYF

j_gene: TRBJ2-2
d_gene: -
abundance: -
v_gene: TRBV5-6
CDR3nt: TGTGCCAGCAGCTTGTCCGGGAACACCGGGGAGCTGTTTTTT
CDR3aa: CASSLSGNTGELFF

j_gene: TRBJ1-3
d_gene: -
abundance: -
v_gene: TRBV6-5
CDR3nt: TGTGCCAGCAGCTCGACAGGTTACGGAAACACCATATATTTT
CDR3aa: CASSSTGYGNTIYF

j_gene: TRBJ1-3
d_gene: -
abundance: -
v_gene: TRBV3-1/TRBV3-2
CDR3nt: TGTGCCAGCACCGACATCGGAAACACCATATATTTT
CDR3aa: CASTDIGNTIYF

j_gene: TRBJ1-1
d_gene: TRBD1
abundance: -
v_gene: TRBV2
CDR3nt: TGTGCCAGCGAGGGACAGGGGCACACTGAAGCTTTCTTT
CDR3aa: CASEGQGHTEAFF

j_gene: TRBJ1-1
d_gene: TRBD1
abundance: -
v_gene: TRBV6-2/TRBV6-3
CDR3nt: TGTGCCAGCAGCTATTACAGGGGAACTGAAGCTTTCTTT
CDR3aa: CASSYYRGTEAFF

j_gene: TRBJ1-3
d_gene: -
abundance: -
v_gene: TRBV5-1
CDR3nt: TGCGCCAGCAGCTCAGGACAAACCTCTGGAAACACCATATATTTT
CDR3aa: CASSSGQTSGNTIYF

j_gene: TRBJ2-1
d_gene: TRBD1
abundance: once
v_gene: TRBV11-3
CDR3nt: TGTGCCAGCAGCCCGCGGACAGGGGGGCACAATGAGCAGTTCTTC
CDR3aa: CASSPRTGGHNEQFF